This T cell receptor beta chain is from a study of CD8 T cells in Susac syndrome. The study used treatment-naive patients who had stable or active relapsing-remitting disease as multiple sclerosis controls. Random hexamers served to reverse transcribe roughly 0.5 to 1 ug RNA. Across 54 Vbeta and 13 Jbeta, immunoSEQ multiplex PCR amplified TCR beta CDR3. TCRdb re-called the immunoSEQ multiplex PCR reads through MiXCR, storing one row per CDR3 protein. The table includes approximately 68,000 distinct CDR3 sequences, just under 95% detected once. Study observations and caveats: As the study acknowledged, the number of individuals in its TCR sequencing and HLA analysis was relatively small.

Germline V CDR1 and CDR2: SEHNR, FQNEAQ (reference sequence). V was clipped by 5 bases and J by 4 bases; unmatched bases: 3. This CDR3 is 13 amino acids long. On this clonotype itself: What it binds is not known.

This rearrangement joins TRBV7-9 to TRBJ1-2, with 8 bases fitting TRBD1. This TCR came from a human donor with multiple sclerosis. The sequenced sample was CD8+ T cells from PBMCs. The CDR3 region has the DNA TGTGCCAGCAGCGGGACAGGCACCTATGGCTACACCTTC. Translating gives CASSGTGTYGYTF.